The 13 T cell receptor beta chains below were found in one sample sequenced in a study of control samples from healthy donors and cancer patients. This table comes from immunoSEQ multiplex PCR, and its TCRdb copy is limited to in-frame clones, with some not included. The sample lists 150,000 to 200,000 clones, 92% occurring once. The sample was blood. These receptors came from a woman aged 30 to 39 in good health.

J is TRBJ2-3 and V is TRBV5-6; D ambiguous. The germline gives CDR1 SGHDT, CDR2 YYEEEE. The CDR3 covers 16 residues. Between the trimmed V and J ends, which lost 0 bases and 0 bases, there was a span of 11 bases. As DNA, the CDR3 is TGTGCCAGCAGCTTGGGGCCGCAGCACAGCACAGATACGCAGTATTTT. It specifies CASSLGPQHSTDTQYF.

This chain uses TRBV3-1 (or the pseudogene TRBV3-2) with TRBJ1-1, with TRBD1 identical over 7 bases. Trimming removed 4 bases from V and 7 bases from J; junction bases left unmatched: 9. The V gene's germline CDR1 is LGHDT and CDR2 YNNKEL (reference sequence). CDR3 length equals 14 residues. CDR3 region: CASSPLGGGGEAFF. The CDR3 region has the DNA TGTGCCAGCAGCCCCCTAGGAGGGGGCGGTGAAGCTTTCTTT.

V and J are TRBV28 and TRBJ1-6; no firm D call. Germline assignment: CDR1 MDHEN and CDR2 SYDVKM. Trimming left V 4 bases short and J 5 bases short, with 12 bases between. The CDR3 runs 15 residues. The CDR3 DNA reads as TGTGCCAGCAGTTCCCCGTGGCAGGATAATTCACCCCTCCACTTT. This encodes CASSSPWQDNSPLHF. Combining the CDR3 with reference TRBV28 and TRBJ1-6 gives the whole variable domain DVKVTQSSRYLVKRTGEKVFLECVQDMDHENMFWYRQDPGLGLRLIYFSYDVKMKEKGDIPEGYSVSREKKERFSLILESASTNQTSMYLCASSSPWQDNSPLHFGNGTRLTVT.

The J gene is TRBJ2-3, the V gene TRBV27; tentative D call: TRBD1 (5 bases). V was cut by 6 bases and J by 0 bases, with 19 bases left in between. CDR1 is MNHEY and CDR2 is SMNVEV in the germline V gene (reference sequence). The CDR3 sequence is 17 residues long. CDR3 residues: CASRGFRVRASTDTQYF. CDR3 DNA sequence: TGTGCCAGCAGGGGCTTCAGGGTACGGGCCAGCACAGATACGCAGTATTTT.

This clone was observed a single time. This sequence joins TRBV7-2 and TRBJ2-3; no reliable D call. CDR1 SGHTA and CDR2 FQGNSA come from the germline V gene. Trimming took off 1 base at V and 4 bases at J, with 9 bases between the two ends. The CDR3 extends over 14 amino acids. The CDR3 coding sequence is TGTGCCAGCAGCTTAGTATTTGGGTCAGATACGCAGTATTTT. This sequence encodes CASSLVFGSDTQYF.

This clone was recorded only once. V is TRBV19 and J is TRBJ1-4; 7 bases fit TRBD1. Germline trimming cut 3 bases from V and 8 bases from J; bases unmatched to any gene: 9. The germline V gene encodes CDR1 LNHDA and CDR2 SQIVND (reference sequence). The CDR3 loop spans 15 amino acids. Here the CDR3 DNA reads TGTGCCAGTAGTATTTTGGCACAGGGGACCGAAAAACTGTTTTTT. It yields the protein CASSILAQGTEKLFF.

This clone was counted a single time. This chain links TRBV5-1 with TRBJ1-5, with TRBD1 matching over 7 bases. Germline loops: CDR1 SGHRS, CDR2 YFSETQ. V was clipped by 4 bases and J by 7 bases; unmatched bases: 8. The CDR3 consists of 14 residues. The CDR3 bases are TGCGCCAGCAGCCCCTATACAGGGGAGCAGCCCCAGCATTTT. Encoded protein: CASSPYTGEQPQHF.

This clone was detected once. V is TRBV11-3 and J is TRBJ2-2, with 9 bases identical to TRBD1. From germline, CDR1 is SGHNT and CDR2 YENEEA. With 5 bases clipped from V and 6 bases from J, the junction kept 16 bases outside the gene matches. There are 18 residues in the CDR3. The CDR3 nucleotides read TGTGCCAGCAGCCTCACCCGGACAGGGGCCGCGGTAGCCGGGGAGCTGTTTTTT. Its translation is CASSLTRTGAAVAGELFF.

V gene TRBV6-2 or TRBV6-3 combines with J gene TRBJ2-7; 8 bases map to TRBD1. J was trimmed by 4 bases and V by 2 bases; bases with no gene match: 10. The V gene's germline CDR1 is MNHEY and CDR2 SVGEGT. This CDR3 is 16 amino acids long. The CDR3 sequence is CASSYRTGDRRYEQYF. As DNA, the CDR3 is TGTGCCAGCAGTTACCGGACGGGGGACAGGAGGTACGAGCAGTACTTC.

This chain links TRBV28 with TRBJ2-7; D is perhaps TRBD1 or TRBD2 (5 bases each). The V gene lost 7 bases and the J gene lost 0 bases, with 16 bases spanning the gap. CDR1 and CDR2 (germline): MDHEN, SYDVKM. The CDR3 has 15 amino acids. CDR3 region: CASTEGKRFSYEQYF. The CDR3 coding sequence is TGTGCCAGCACTGAGGGGAAGCGGTTCTCCTACGAGCAGTACTTC. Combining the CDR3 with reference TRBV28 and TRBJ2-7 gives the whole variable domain DVKVTQSSRYLVKRTGEKVFLECVQDMDHENMFWYRQDPGLGLRLIYFSYDVKMKEKGDIPEGYSVSREKKERFSLILESASTNQTSMYLCASTEGKRFSYEQYFGPGTRLTVT.

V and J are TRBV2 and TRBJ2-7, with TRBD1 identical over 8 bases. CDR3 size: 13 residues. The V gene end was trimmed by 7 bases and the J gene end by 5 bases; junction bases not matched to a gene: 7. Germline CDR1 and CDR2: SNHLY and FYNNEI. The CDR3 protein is CASNGQGIDEQYF. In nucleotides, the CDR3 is TGTGCCAGCAATGGACAGGGTATCGACGAGCAGTACTTC.

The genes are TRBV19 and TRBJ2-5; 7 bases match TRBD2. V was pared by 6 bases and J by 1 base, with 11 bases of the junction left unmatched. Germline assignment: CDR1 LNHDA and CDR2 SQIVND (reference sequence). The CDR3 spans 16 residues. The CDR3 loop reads CASSRRVAGTQETQYF. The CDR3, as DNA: TGTGCCAGTAGCAGGAGGGTAGCGGGCACCCAAGAGACCCAGTACTTC.

In DNA, the CDR3 is TGTGCCAGCGGTCAGGGGGCGTGGGATGGCTACACCTTC. It encodes CASGQGAWDGYTF. The chain combines TRBV27 with TRBJ1-2; 8 nucleotides align to TRBD1. This CDR3 spans 13 amino acids. CDR1 and CDR2 from the germline V gene are MNHEY and SMNVEV (reference sequence). V was pared by 8 bases and J by 6 bases, with 8 bases of the junction left unmatched.